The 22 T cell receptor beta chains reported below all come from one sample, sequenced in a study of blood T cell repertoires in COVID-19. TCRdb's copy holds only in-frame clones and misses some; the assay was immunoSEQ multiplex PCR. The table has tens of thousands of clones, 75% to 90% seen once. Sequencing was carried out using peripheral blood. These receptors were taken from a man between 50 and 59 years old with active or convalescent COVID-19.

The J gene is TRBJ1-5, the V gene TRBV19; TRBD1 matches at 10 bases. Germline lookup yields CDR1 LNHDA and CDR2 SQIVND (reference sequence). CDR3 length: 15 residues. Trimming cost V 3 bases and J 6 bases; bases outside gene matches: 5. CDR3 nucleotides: TGTGCCAGTAGTATGGGGACAGGGGTTTTTCAGCCCCAGCATTTT. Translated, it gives CASSMGTGVFQPQHF.

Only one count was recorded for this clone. The CDR3 DNA is TGCGCCAGCAGCCAAGACGACAGGGAGTACACTGAAGCTTTCTTT. Protein sequence: CASSQDDREYTEAFF. V usage is TRBV4-1 and J usage is TRBJ1-1, with 7 bases that match TRBD1. The CDR3 extends over 15 amino acids. With 0 bases clipped from V and 3 bases from J, the junction kept 4 bases outside the gene matches. From germline, CDR1 is MGHRA and CDR2 YSYEKL.

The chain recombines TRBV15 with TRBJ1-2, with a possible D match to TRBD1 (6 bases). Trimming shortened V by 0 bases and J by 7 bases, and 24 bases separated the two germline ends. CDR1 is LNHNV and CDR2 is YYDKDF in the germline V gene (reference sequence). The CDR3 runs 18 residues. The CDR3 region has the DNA TGTGCCACCAGCAGAGATGGGTTCAGGGGCAGGGGAAGCGGTGGCTACACCTTC. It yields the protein CATSRDGFRGRGSGGYTF.

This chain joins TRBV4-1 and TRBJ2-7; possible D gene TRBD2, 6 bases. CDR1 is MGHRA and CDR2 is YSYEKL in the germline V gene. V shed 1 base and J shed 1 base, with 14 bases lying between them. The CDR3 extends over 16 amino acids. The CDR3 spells CASSQGRGTLSYEQYF. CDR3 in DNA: TGCGCCAGCAGCCAAGGGAGGGGTACCCTGTCCTACGAGCAGTACTTC.

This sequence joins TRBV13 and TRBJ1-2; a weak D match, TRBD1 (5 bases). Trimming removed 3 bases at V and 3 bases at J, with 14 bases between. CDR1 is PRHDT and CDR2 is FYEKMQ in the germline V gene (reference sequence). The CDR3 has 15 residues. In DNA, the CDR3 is TGTGCCAGCAGCTTGGCATTTCGGGGGGACTATGGCTACACCTTC. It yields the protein CASSLAFRGDYGYTF.

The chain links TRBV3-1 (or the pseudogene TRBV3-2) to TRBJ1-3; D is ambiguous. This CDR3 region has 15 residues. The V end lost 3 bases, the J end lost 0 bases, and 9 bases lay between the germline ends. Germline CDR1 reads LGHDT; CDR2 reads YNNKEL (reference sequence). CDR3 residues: CASSQMGSSGNTIYF. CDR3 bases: TGTGCCAGCAGCCAGATGGGGAGCTCTGGAAACACCATATATTTT.

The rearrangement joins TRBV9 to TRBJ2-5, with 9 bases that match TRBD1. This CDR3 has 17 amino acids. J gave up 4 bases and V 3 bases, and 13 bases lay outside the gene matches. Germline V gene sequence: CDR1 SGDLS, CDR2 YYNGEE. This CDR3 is CASSAPGQGVKGETQYF. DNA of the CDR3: TGTGCCAGCAGCGCCCCGGGACAGGGCGTTAAGGGAGAGACCCAGTACTTC.

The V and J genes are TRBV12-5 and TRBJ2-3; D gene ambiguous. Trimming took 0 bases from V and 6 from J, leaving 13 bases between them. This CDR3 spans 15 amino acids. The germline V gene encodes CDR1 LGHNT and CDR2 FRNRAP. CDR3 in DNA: TGTGCTAGTGGTTTGGTAACCTACCTAATGGATACGCAGTATTTT. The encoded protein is CASGLVTYLMDTQYF.

The CDR3 DNA reads TGTGCCAGTAGGGCCCAGACAGGTAGCGTCATTCAGTACTTC. This gives the protein CASRAQTGSVIQYF. The chain uses TRBV19 and TRBJ2-4; perhaps TRBD1 as D (6 bases). The CDR3 sequence is 14 residues long. Germline assignment: CDR1 LNHDA and CDR2 SQIVND (reference sequence). V was pared by 6 bases and J by 9 bases, with 18 bases between.

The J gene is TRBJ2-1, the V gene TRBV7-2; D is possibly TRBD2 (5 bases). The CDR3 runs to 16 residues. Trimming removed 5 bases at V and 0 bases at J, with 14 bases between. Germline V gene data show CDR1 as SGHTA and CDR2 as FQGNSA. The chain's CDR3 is CASSRDASNSYNEQFF. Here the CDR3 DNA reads TGTGCCAGCAGCCGGGATGCTAGCAACTCCTACAATGAGCAGTTCTTC.

CDR3 in amino acids: CASSLRFSDSPYEQYF. In DNA form, the CDR3 reads TGTGCCAGCAGTTTAAGGTTCAGTGACAGTCCCTACGAGCAGTACTTC. The V gene is TRBV28, the J gene TRBJ2-7; D is perhaps TRBD1 (5 bases). The CDR3 has 16 amino acids. Germline CDR1 is MDHEN and CDR2 is SYDVKM. V dropped 2 bases and J dropped 2 bases, with 16 bases sitting between them.

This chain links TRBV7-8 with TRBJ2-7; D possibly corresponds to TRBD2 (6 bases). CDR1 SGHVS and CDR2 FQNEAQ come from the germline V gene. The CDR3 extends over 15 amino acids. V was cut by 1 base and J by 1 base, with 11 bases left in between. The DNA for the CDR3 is TGTGCCAGCAGCTTAGAGTCGGGGGAATCCTACGAGCAGTACTTC. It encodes CASSLESGESYEQYF. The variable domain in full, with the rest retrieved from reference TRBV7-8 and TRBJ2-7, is GAGVSQSPRYKVAKRGQDVALRCDPISGHVSLFWYQQALGQGPEFLTYFQNEAQLDKSGLPSDRFFAERPEGSVSTLKIQRTQQEDSAVYLCASSLESGESYEQYFGPGTRLTVT.

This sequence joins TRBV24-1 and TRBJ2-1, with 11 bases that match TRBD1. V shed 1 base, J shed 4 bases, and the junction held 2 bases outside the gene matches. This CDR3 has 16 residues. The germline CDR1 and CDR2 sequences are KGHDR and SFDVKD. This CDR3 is CATSDLGTGGYNEQFF. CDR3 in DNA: TGTGCCACCAGTGATTTAGGGACAGGGGGTTACAATGAGCAGTTCTTC.

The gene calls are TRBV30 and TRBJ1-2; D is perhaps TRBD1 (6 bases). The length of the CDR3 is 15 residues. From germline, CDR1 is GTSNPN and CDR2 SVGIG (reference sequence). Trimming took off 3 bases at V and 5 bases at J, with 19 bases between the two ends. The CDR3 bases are TGTGCCTGGAGGGTAGATAGACAGGATAATTATGGCTACACCTTC. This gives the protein CAWRVDRQDNYGYTF.

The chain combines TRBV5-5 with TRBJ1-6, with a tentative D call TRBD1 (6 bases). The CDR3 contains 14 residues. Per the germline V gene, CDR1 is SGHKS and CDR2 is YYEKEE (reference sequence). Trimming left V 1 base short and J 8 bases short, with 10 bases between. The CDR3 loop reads CASSLKAGDSPLHF. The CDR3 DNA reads TGTGCCAGCAGCTTGAAGGCAGGGGATTCACCCCTCCACTTT. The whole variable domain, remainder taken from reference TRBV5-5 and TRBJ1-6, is DAGVTQSPTHLIKTRGQQVTLRCSPISGHKSVSWYQQVLGQGPQFIFQYYEKEERGRGNFPDRFSARQFPNYSSELNVNALLLGDSALYLCASSLKAGDSPLHFGNGTRLTVT.

The CDR3 DNA follows: TGTGCCAGCAGCAAGACTAGCGGGGGCACAGATACGCAGTATTTT. Amino acids: CASSKTSGGTDTQYF. The chain links TRBV11-3 to TRBJ2-3, with TRBD2 matching over 11 bases. This CDR3 has 15 amino acids. Germline CDR1 SGHNT, CDR2 YENEEA. Trimming removed 5 bases from V and 1 base from J; junction bases left unmatched: 2. Complete variable domain (other parts from reference TRBV11-3 and TRBJ2-3): EAGVVQSPRYKIIEKKQPVAFWCNPISGHNTLYWYLQNLGQGPELLIRYENEEAVDDSQLPKDRFSAERLKGVDSTLKIQPAELGDSAVYLCASSKTSGGTDTQYFGPGTRLTVL.

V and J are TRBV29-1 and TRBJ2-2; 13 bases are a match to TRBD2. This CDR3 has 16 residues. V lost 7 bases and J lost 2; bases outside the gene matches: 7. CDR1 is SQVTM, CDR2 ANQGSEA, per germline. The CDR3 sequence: CSASGLAGYNTGELFF. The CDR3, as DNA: TGCAGCGCTTCGGGACTAGCGGGGTACAACACCGGGGAGCTGTTTTTT.

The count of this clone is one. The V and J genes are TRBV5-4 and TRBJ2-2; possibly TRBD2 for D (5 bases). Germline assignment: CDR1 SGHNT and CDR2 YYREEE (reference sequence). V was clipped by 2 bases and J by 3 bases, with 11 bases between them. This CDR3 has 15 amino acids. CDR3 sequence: CASSLSRGYTGELFF. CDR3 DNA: TGTGCCAGCAGCTTAAGTAGAGGGTACACCGGGGAGCTGTTTTTT.

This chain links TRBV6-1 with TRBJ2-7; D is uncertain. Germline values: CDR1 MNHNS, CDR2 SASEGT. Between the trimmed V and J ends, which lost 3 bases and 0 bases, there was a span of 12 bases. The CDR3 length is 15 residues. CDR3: CASSDATENSYEQYF. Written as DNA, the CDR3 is TGTGCCAGCAGTGACGCAACAGAGAACTCCTACGAGCAGTACTTC.

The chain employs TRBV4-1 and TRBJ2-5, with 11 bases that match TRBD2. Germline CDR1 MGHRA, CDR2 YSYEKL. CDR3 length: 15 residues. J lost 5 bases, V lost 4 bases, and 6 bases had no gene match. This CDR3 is CASSLTSGSGETQYF. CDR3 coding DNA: TGCGCCAGCAGCCTAACTAGCGGGAGCGGGGAGACCCAGTACTTC.

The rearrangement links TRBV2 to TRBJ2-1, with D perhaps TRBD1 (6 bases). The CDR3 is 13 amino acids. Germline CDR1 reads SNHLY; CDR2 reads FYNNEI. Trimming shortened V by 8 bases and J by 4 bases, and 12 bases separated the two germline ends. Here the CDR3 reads CASQTRGYNEQFF. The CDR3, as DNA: TGTGCCAGCCAAACCAGGGGATACAATGAGCAGTTCTTC.

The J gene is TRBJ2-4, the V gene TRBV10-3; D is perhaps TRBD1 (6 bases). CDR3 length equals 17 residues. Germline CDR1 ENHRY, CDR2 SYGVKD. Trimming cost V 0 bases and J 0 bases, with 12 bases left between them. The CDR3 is CAISESTKDRAKNIQYF. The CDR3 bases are TGTGCCATCAGTGAGTCGACCAAGGACAGAGCCAAAAACATTCAGTACTTC.